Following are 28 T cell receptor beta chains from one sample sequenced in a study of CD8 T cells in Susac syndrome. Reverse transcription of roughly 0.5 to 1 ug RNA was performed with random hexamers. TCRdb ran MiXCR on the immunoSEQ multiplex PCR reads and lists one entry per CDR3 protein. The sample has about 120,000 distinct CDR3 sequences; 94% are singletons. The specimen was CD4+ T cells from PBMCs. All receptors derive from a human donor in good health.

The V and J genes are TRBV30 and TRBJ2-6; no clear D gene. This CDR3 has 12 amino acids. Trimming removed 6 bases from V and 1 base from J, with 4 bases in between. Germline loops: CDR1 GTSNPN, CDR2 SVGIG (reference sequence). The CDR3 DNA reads TGTGCCTGTGGATCTGGGGCCAACGTCCTGACTTTC. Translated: CACGSGANVLTF.

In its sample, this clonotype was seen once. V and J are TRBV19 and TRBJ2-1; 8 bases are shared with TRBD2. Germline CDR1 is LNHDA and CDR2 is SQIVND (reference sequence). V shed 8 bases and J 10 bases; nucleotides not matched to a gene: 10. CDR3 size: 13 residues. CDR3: CASSTSGAYEQFF. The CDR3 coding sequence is TGTGCCAGTTCTACTAGCGGAGCCTACGAGCAGTTCTTC.

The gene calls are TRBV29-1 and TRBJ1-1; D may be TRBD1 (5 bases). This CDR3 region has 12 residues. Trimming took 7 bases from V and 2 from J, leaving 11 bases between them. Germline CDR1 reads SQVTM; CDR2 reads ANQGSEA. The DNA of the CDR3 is TGCAGCGCCCAAGGGGTAAACACTGAAGCTTTCTTT. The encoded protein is CSAQGVNTEAFF. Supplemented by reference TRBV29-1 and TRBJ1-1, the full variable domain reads SAVISQKPSRDICQRGTSLTIQCQVDSQVTMMFWYRQQPGQSLTLIATANQGSEATYESGFVIDKFPISRPNLTFSTLTVSNMSPEDSSIYLCSAQGVNTEAFFGQGTRLTVV.

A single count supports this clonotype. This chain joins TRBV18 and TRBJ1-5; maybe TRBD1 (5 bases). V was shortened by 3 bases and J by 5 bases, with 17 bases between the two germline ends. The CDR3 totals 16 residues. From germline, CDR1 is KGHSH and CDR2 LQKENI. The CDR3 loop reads CASSPQGGELHQPQHF. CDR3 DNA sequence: TGTGCCAGCTCACCTCAGGGCGGGGAGTTGCATCAGCCCCAGCATTTT.

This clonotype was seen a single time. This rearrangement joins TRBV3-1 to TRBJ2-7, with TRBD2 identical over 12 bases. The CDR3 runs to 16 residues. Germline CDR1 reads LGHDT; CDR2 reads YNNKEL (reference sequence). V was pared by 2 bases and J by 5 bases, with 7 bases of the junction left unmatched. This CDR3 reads CASSQYGLAGTNEQYF. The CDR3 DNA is TGTGCCAGCAGCCAATACGGACTAGCGGGAACGAACGAGCAGTACTTC.

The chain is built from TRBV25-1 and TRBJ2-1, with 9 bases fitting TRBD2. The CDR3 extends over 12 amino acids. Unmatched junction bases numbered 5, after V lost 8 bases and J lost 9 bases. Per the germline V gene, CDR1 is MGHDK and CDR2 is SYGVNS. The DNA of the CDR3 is TGTGCCAGCGTGGGGACTAGCACTGAGCAGTTCTTC. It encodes CASVGTSTEQFF.

CDR3 protein: CASMVLDRTSYNEQFF. CDR3 DNA sequence: TGTGCCAGCATGGTGCTGGACAGAACATCCTACAATGAGCAGTTCTTC. The genes are TRBV27 and TRBJ2-1; TRBD1 is a possible D gene (6 bases). This CDR3 is 16 amino acids long. V lost 7 bases and J lost 1, with 17 bases in between. Germline V gives CDR1 MNHEY, CDR2 SMNVEV (reference sequence).

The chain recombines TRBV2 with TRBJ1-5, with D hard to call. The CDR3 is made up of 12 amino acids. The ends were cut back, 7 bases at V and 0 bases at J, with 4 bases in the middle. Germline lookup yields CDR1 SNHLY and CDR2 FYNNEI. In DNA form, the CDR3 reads TGTGCCAGCAAGGATAGCAATCAGCCCCAGCATTTT. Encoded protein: CASKDSNQPQHF.

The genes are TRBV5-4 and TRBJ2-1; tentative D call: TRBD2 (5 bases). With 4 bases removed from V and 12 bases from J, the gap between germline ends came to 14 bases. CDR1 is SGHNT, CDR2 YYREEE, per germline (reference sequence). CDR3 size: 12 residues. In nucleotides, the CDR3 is TGTGCCAGCAGCGTGGAGTCGGCGGGGCAGTTCTTC. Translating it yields CASSVESAGQFF.

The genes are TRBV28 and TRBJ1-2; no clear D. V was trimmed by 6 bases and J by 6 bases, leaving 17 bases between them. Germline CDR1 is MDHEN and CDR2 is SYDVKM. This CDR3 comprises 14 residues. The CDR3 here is CASSPLGLDDGYTF. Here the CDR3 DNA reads TGTGCCAGCAGCCCACTAGGATTGGACGATGGCTACACCTTC.

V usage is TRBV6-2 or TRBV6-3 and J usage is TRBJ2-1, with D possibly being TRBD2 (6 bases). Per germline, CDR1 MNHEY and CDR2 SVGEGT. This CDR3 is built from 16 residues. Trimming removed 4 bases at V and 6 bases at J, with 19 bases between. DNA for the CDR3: TGTGCCAGCAGTTCCCTTAGCGGAGCGCATAGCAATGAGCAGTTCTTC. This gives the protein CASSSLSGAHSNEQFF.

CDR3 in amino acids: CSLSSASARTDTQYF. The CDR3 nucleotides read TGCAGCCTTTCATCTGCCAGCGCACGCACAGATACGCAGTATTTT. The V call is TRBV29-1, the J call TRBJ2-3, with D uncertain. The CDR3 has 15 amino acids. With 8 bases removed from V and 1 base from J, the gap between germline ends came to 19 bases. Germline assignment: CDR1 SQVTM and CDR2 ANQGSEA.

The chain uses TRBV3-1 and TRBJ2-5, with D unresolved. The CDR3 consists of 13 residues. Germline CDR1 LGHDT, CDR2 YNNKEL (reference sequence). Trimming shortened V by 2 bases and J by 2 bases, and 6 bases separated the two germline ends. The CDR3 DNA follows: TGTGCCAGCAGCCAAACCTTACAAGAGACCCAGTACTTC. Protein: CASSQTLQETQYF.

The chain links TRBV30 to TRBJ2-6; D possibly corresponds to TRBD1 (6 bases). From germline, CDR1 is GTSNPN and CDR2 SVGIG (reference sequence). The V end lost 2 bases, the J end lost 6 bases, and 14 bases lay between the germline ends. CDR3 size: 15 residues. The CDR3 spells CAWSSGVFVANVLTF. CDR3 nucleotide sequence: TGTGCCTGGAGTTCAGGGGTCTTTGTGGCCAACGTCCTGACTTTC.

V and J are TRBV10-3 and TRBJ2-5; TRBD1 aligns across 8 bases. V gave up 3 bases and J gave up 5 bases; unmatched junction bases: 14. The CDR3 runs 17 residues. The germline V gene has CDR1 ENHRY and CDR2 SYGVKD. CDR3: CAISDVGTGVVRETQYF. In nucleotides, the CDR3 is TGTGCCATCAGTGATGTTGGGACAGGAGTGGTAAGGGAGACCCAGTACTTC.

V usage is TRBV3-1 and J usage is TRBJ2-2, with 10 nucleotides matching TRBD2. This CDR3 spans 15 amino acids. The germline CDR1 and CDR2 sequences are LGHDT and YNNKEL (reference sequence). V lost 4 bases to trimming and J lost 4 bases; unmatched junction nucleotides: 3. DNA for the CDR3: TGTGCCAGCAGCCCGAGCGGGAGGGGCACCGGGGAGCTGTTTTTT. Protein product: CASSPSGRGTGELFF.

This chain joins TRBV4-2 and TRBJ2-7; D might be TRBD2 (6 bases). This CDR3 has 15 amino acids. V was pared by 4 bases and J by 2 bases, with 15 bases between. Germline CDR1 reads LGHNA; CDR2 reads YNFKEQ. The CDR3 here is CASSLQIGGAYEQYF. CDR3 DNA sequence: TGTGCCAGCAGCCTCCAGATCGGCGGGGCCTACGAGCAGTACTTC.

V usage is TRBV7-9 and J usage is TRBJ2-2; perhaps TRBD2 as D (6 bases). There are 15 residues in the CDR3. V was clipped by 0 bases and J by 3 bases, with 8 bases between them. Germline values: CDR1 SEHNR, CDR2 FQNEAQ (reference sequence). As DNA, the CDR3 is TGTGCCAGCAGCTTAGCTAGCGGCCACACCGGGGAGCTGTTTTTT. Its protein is CASSLASGHTGELFF.

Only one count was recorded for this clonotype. This CDR3 is CASSLGRLVSYNEQFF. The CDR3 coding sequence is TGTGCCAGCAGCTTAGGGAGACTAGTCTCCTACAATGAGCAGTTCTTC. The chain couples TRBV7-8 to TRBJ2-1; tentative D call: TRBD2 (6 bases). V was shortened by 1 base and J by 0 bases, with 10 bases between the two germline ends. The CDR3 is 16 residues long. Germline assignment: CDR1 SGHVS and CDR2 FQNEAQ.

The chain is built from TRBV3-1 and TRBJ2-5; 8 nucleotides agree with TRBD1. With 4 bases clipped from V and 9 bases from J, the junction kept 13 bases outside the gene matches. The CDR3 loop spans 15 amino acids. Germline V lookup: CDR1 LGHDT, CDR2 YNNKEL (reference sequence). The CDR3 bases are TGTGCCAGCAGCCGAGGGACAGGACCGTCCAAGGCCCAGTACTTC. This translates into CASSRGTGPSKAQYF.

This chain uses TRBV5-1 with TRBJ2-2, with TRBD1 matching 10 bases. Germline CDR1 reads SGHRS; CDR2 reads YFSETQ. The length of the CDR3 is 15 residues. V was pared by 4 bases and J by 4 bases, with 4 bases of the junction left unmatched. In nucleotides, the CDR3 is TGCGCCAGCAGCCCGACAGGGGGCAGCACCGGGGAGCTGTTTTTT. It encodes CASSPTGGSTGELFF.

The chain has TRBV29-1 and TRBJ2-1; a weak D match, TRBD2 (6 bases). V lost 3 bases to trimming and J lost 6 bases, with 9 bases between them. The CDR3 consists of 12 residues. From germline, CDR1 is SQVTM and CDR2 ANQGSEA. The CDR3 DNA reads TGCAGCGTTGACCTGGGGGGCAATGAGCAGTTCTTC. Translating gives CSVDLGGNEQFF.

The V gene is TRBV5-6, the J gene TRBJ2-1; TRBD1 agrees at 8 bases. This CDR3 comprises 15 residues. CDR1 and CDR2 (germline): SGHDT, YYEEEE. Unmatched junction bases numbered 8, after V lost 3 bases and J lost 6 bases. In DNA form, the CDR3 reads TGTGCCAGCAGCTGGACAGGGAATTGGCGCAATGAGCAGTTCTTC. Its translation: CASSWTGNWRNEQFF.

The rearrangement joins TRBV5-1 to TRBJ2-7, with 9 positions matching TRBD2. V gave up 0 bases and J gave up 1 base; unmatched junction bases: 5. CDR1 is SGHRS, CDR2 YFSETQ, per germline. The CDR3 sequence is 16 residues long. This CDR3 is CASSLEGTSSSYEQYF. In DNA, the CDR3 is TGCGCCAGCAGCTTGGAAGGGACTAGCAGTTCCTACGAGCAGTACTTC. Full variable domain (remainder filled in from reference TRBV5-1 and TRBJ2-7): KAGVTQTPRYLIKTRGQQVTLSCSPISGHRSVSWYQQTPGQGLQFLFEYFSETQRNKGNFPGRFSGRQFSNSRSEMNVSTLELGDSALYLCASSLEGTSSSYEQYFGPGTRLTVT.

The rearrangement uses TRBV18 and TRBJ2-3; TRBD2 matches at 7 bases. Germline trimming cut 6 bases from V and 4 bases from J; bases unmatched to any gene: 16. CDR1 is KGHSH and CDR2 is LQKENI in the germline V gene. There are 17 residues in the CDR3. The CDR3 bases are TGTGCCAGCTCGAGCCTTCCTACTAGCGCCGGGGCAGATACGCAGTATTTT. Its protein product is CASSSLPTSAGADTQYF.

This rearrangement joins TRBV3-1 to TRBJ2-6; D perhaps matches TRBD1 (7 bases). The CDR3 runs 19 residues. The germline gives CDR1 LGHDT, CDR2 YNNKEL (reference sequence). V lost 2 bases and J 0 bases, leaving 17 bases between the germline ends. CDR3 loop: CASSQRGDRLRSGANVLTF. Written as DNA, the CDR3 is TGTGCCAGCAGCCAAAGGGGGGACAGACTTCGCTCTGGGGCCAACGTCCTGACTTTC.

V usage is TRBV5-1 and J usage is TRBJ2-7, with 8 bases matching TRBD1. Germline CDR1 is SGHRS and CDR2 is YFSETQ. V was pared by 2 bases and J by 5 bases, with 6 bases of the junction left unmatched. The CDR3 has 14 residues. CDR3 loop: CASSFGQGLHEQYF. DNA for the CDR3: TGCGCCAGCAGCTTCGGACAGGGACTCCACGAGCAGTACTTC.

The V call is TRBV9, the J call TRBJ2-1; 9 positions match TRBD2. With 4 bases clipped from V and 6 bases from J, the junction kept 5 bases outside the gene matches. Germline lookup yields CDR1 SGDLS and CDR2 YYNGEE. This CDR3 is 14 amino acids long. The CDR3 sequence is CASSPGLAINEQFF. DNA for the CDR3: TGTGCCAGCAGCCCCGGACTAGCGATCAATGAGCAGTTCTTC.